The entry below gives a single T cell receptor (beta chain) sequence along with its context. The antigen is not known. Template for every sorted-subset replicate PCR totaled 150 to 250 ng DNA, 25,000 to 30,000 T cell genomes. The repertoire was sequenced with immunoSEQ multiplex PCR; TCRdb's copy has only in-frame clones and lacks some. The data show over a million clones, over 95% seen once. The study enrolled healthy HIV-negative adults without recent acute infections or vaccinations as donors. The data derive from a study of shared clonotypes between healthy human individuals. Study outcomes and limitations: Inspection by rarefaction showed sorted-subset sequencing to be incomplete despite large depth.

Material for sequencing was naive CD4+ T cells sorted from blood. Sample subset: CD45RA+ positively selected. The sequence derives from a young man in good health.

The CDR3 loop is CASKTSSSNQPQHF. CDR3 sequence (DNA): TGTGCCAGCAAGACCAGCAGTAGCAATCAGCCCCAGCATTTT. The chain has TRBV6-1 and TRBJ1-5; D is ambiguous. In germline, CDR1 is MNHNS, CDR2 SASEGT. CDR3 size: 14 residues. Trimming shortened V by 7 bases and J by 0 bases, and 10 bases separated the two germline ends.